What follows are 26 T cell receptor beta chains derived from one specimen sequenced in a study of siplizumab effects on memory and regulatory T cells. Libraries were prepared by immunoSEQ multiplex PCR; TCRdb keeps only in-frame clonotypes and omits some of them. The table has around 100,000 clones, more than 85% seen once; the top ten hold approximately 0.6%. The specimen was Tregs sorted from blood. Every receptor here comes from a human donor in good health.

This chain links TRBV19 with TRBJ1-1; no clear D. With 2 bases removed from V and 1 base from J, the gap between germline ends came to 5 bases. The CDR3 is 13 amino acids. Per the germline V gene, CDR1 is LNHDA and CDR2 is SQIVND (reference sequence). The CDR3, as DNA: TGTGCCAGTAGTATAACTCGGAACACTGAAGCTTTCTTT. This gives the protein CASSITRNTEAFF.

The CDR3 here is CASRSRQGNTEAFF. DNA of the CDR3: TGTGCCAGCAGATCCCGACAGGGGAACACTGAAGCTTTCTTT. The J gene is TRBJ1-1, the V gene TRBV6-1, with 7 positions matching TRBD1. The CDR3 runs 14 residues. J gave up 1 base and V 6 bases, and 5 bases lay outside the gene matches. The V gene's germline CDR1 is MNHNS and CDR2 SASEGT.

V gene TRBV7-2 combines with J gene TRBJ1-2, with D maybe TRBD1 (6 bases). CDR1 SGHTA and CDR2 FQGNSA come from the germline V gene. Trimming removed 5 bases at V and 1 base at J, with 14 bases between. This CDR3 region has 15 residues. The CDR3 coding sequence is TGTGCCAGCAGCCTACAGGGCCTCCTTAACTATGGCTACACCTTC. Translation: CASSLQGLLNYGYTF.

The chain links TRBV27 to TRBJ1-5, with D possibly being TRBD1 (5 bases). In germline, CDR1 is MNHEY, CDR2 SMNVEV (reference sequence). Trimming removed 2 bases from V and 0 bases from J, with 8 bases in between. This CDR3 has 15 amino acids. Written as DNA, the CDR3 is TGTGCCAGCAGTTTAGAGGGGTATAGCAATCAGCCCCAGCATTTT. As protein: CASSLEGYSNQPQHF.

DNA of the CDR3: TGTGCCAGTACCCCGGGCACTGAAGCTTTCTTT. Translated: CASTPGTEAFF. The J gene is TRBJ1-1, the V gene TRBV19; no firm D call. Per germline, CDR1 LNHDA and CDR2 SQIVND (reference sequence). V was cut by 7 bases and J by 4 bases, with 7 bases left in between. The length of the CDR3 is 11 residues.

The chain recombines TRBV29-1 with TRBJ2-7; unclear D gene. The CDR3 contains 13 residues. Germline V gene lookup returns CDR1 SQVTM and CDR2 ANQGSEA. The V gene lost 0 bases and the J gene lost 3 bases, with 9 bases spanning the gap. CDR3 coding DNA: TGCAGCGTTGAAGATTACAGAGGCTACGAGCAGTACTTC. Translation gives CSVEDYRGYEQYF.

This chain connects TRBV6-6 to TRBJ1-1; no clear D. Between the trimmed V and J ends, which lost 2 bases and 8 bases, there was a span of 6 bases. Germline values: CDR1 MNHNY, CDR2 SVGAGI (reference sequence). The CDR3 spans 11 residues. The CDR3 coding sequence is TGTGCCAGCAGTTACGGACCCGAAGCTTTCTTT. It specifies CASSYGPEAFF.

Note on this clone: This sample also contains other DNA sequences that code for the same CDR3. The gene calls are TRBV5-4 and TRBJ1-2; D may be TRBD1 (6 bases). Trimming removed 3 bases at V and 2 bases at J, with 8 bases between. The CDR3 loop spans 13 amino acids. The V gene's germline CDR1 is SGHNT and CDR2 YYREEE (reference sequence). CDR3 in amino acids: CASSSGQNYGYTF. Written as DNA, the CDR3 is TGTGCCAGCAGCTCAGGACAGAACTATGGCTACACCTTC. Full variable domain (missing parts from reference TRBV5-4 and TRBJ1-2): ETGVTQSPTHLIKTRGQQVTLRCSSQSGHNTVSWYQQALGQGPQFIFQYYREEENGRGNFPPRFSGLQFPNYSSELNVNALELDDSALYLCASSSGQNYGYTFGSGTRLTVV.

The chain joins TRBV11-1 to TRBJ2-5; D may be TRBD1 (6 bases). Germline-derived CDR1 and CDR2 are SGHAT and FQDESV (reference sequence). Trimming took off 5 bases at V and 5 bases at J, with 12 bases between the two ends. CDR3 length equals 13 residues. The DNA for the CDR3 is TGTGCCAGCAGCCCAGGGGCGAGTGAGACCCAGTACTTC. Translated: CASSPGASETQYF.

The gene calls are TRBV7-2 and TRBJ2-5; 11 nucleotides line up with TRBD1. Judging by the DNA end, TRBJ2-7 fits better; the J call may be wrong. Germline assignment: CDR1 SGHTA and CDR2 FQGNSA. The CDR3 has 17 amino acids. CDR3 DNA: TGTGCCAGCAGCTCCCAGCCACGGACAGGGGGCGCCTACGAGCAGTACTTC. Amino acid sequence: CASSSQPRTGGAYEQYF.

The J gene is TRBJ1-5, the V gene TRBV15; TRBD1 agrees at 8 bases. V gave up 8 bases and J gave up 8 bases; unmatched junction bases: 20. The CDR3 contains 17 residues. CDR1 LNHNV and CDR2 YYDKDF come from the germline V gene (reference sequence). The chain's CDR3 is CATPRKRDRRSIEPQHF. The CDR3 nucleotides are TGTGCCACCCCCCGCAAGAGGGACAGGAGGAGTATTGAGCCCCAGCATTTT.

The chain carries TRBV6-5 and TRBJ2-4; D perhaps matches TRBD1 (6 bases). Germline values: CDR1 MNHEY, CDR2 SVGAGI. There are 15 residues in the CDR3. Between the trimmed V and J ends, which lost 4 bases and 0 bases, there was a span of 10 bases. CDR3 residues: CASSSPGEAKNIQYF. The CDR3 bases are TGTGCCAGCAGTTCCCCAGGGGAAGCCAAAAACATTCAGTACTTC.

This chain connects TRBV6-5 to TRBJ2-4, with D possibly TRBD2 on 7 matching bases. V lost 0 bases to trimming and J lost 6 bases, with 12 bases between them. Germline lookup yields CDR1 MNHEY and CDR2 SVGAGI. The CDR3 is made up of 15 amino acids. The CDR3 nucleotides read TGTGCCAGCAGTTACTCGGGGGGGCTGGGAAACATTCAGTACTTC. Translation: CASSYSGGLGNIQYF.

V and J are TRBV5-1 and TRBJ2-5; a possible D gene is TRBD2 (6 bases). Germline V gene sequence: CDR1 SGHRS, CDR2 YFSETQ. V lost 2 bases, J lost 5 bases, and 19 bases lay in between. The CDR3 sequence is 16 residues long. For the CDR3, the DNA is TGCGCCAGCAGCTTTGGAGGGGCTGAATTTTGGGAGACCCAGTACTTC. Translation gives CASSFGGAEFWETQYF.

This chain uses TRBV5-4 with TRBJ2-5; D not resolved. CDR1 is SGHNT, CDR2 YYREEE, per germline (reference sequence). The V gene lost 0 bases and the J gene lost 2 bases, with 8 bases spanning the gap. The CDR3 consists of 14 residues. The CDR3 spells CASSLGAFQETQYF. The DNA of the CDR3 is TGTGCCAGCAGCTTGGGAGCTTTTCAAGAGACCCAGTACTTC.

This clone was found once. The V and J genes are TRBV6-6 and TRBJ1-2, with D perhaps matching TRBD1 (5 bases). CDR1 is MNHNY and CDR2 is SVGAGI in the germline V gene (reference sequence). Trimming took off 0 bases at V and 7 bases at J, with 6 bases between the two ends. CDR3 length equals 12 residues. CDR3 sequence: CASSYSQGGYTF. Here the CDR3 DNA reads TGTGCCAGCAGTTACTCGCAGGGTGGCTACACCTTC.

This clone appeared a single time. The chain has TRBV11-3 and TRBJ2-3, with D tentatively TRBD1 or TRBD2 (5 bases each). The CDR3 contains 13 residues. V was shortened by 5 bases and J by 2 bases, with 8 bases between the two germline ends. In germline, CDR1 is SGHNT, CDR2 YENEEA. The CDR3 nucleotides read TGTGCCAGCAGCCCCGGGGCCACAGATACGCAGTATTTT. As protein: CASSPGATDTQYF. Based on the CDR3 plus reference TRBV11-3 and TRBJ2-3, the full variable domain is EAGVVQSPRYKIIEKKQPVAFWCNPISGHNTLYWYLQNLGQGPELLIRYENEEAVDDSQLPKDRFSAERLKGVDSTLKIQPAELGDSAVYLCASSPGATDTQYFGPGTRLTVL.

This clone occurred once. This rearrangement joins TRBV9 to TRBJ2-3; D ambiguous. Trimming left V 4 bases short and J 6 bases short, with 18 bases between. Germline V lookup: CDR1 SGDLS, CDR2 YYNGEE. The length of the CDR3 is 15 residues. DNA of the CDR3: TGTGCCAGCAGCTGGACGGCGAGGTCGACTGATACGCAGTATTTT. This gives the protein CASSWTARSTDTQYF.

The V gene is TRBV19, the J gene TRBJ2-7, with TRBD1 identical over 8 bases. In germline, CDR1 is LNHDA, CDR2 SQIVND (reference sequence). This CDR3 region has 15 residues. V lost 6 bases to trimming and J lost 3 bases; unmatched junction nucleotides: 10. The DNA for the CDR3 is TGTGCCAGTAGCAGAGACAGGGGCCCATACTACGAGCAGTACTTC. Translation gives CASSRDRGPYYEQYF.

The chain has TRBV7-8 and TRBJ1-1, with D unresolved. In germline, CDR1 is SGHVS, CDR2 FQNEAQ. The ends were cut back, 2 bases at V and 10 bases at J, with 8 bases in the middle. The CDR3 length is 11 residues. The CDR3 reads CASSLRFRAFF. The CDR3 DNA reads as TGTGCCAGCAGCTTAAGGTTCAGAGCTTTCTTT.

The chain carries TRBV4-1 and TRBJ2-7; no clear D. The CDR3 length is 11 residues. The germline V gene encodes CDR1 MGHRA and CDR2 YSYEKL. Trimming cost V 6 bases and J 4 bases, with 7 bases left between them. The CDR3, as DNA: TGCGCCAGCAGGGGGAATTACGAGCAGTACTTC. This gives the protein CASRGNYEQYF.

The chain recombines TRBV30 with TRBJ1-1, with no clear D. CDR3 length: 14 amino acids. Between the trimmed V and J ends, which lost 1 base and 2 bases, there was a span of 11 bases. Germline assignment: CDR1 GTSNPN and CDR2 SVGIG (reference sequence). CDR3: CAWSAPPGNTEAFF. The DNA of the CDR3 is TGTGCCTGGAGTGCCCCCCCAGGCAACACTGAAGCTTTCTTT.

The chain carries TRBV25-1 and TRBJ2-3; possible D gene TRBD1, 5 bases. Trimming removed 4 bases from V and 1 base from J, with 12 bases in between. Germline V gene sequence: CDR1 MGHDK, CDR2 SYGVNS. CDR3 size: 15 residues. In DNA, the CDR3 is TGTGCCAGCAGTGCTCCAGGGATCGGCACAGATACGCAGTATTTT. It encodes CASSAPGIGTDTQYF.

The chain couples TRBV30 to TRBJ2-7, with TRBD1 as a possible D gene (6 bases). V lost 4 bases to trimming and J lost 7 bases, with 17 bases between them. This CDR3 contains 13 residues. Germline CDR1 reads GTSNPN; CDR2 reads SVGIG (reference sequence). The CDR3 DNA reads as TGTGCCTGGACCCAGCTGGACAGAGGGGAGCAGTACTTC. This sequence encodes CAWTQLDRGEQYF.

The V call is TRBV5-1, the J call TRBJ2-3, with 7 bases identical to TRBD1. The germline CDR1 and CDR2 sequences are SGHRS and YFSETQ. This CDR3 is 14 amino acids long. Unmatched junction bases numbered 4, after V lost 0 bases and J lost 6 bases. The CDR3: CASSLVRGQDTQYF. CDR3 nucleotide sequence: TGCGCCAGCAGCTTGGTGAGGGGGCAGGATACGCAGTATTTT.

The chain couples TRBV7-2 to TRBJ2-7, with 10 positions matching TRBD2. Germline CDR1 reads SGHTA; CDR2 reads FQGNSA. J was trimmed by 2 bases and V by 5 bases; bases with no gene match: 9. The CDR3 totals 16 residues. CDR3 region: CASSPPPGLAPYEQYF. CDR3 nucleotides: TGTGCCAGCAGCCCACCCCCGGGACTAGCGCCCTACGAGCAGTACTTC.